Detailed here is one TCR beta chain. The CDR3 has 14 residues. The V segment lost 6 bases and the J segment 8 bases; nucleotides outside the gene matches: 8. Germline V gene data show CDR1 as MNHNS and CDR2 as SASEGT. The multiple sclerosis control group consisted of treatment-naive patients whose relapsing-remitting disease, which was either stable or active, fulfilled revised McDonald criteria. TEMRA cells were FACS-enriched, with CD8+ and CD4+ T cells isolated negatively. Random-hexamer reverse transcription was applied to about 0.5 to 1 ug RNA. TCRdb processed the immunoSEQ multiplex PCR reads anew with MiXCR; each CDR3 protein has one entry. The sample consists of about 280,000 distinct CDR3 sequences, 80% to 90% of them appearing once. The data stem from a study of CD8 T cells in Susac syndrome.

This rearrangement joins TRBV6-1 to TRBJ2-1; 9 bases are a match to TRBD2. Sample: CD8+ T cells from PBMCs. The clonotype comes from a human donor with multiple sclerosis. CDR3 residues: CASSGTSYRDEQFF. CDR3 nucleotide sequence: TGTGCCAGCAGCGGGACTAGCTATCGGGATGAGCAGTTCTTC.